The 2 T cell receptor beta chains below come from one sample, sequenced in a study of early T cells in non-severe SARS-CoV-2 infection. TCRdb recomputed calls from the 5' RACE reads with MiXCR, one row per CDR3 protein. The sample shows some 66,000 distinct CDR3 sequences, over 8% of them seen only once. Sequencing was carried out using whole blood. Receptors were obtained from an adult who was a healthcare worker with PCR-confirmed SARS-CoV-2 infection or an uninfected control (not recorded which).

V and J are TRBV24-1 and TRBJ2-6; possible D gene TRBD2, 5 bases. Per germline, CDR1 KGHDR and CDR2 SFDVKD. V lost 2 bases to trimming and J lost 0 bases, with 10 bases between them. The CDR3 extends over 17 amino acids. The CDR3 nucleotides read TGTGCCACCAGTGATTCCCCGACTAACTCTGGGGCCAACGTCCTGACTTTC. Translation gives CATSDSPTNSGANVLTF.

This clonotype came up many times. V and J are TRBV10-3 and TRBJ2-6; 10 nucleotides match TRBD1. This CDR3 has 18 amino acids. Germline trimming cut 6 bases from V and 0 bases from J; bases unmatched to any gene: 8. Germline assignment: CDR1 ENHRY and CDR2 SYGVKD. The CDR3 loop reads CAISRKTGGGSGANVLTF. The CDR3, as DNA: TGTGCCATCAGCCGGAAGACAGGGGGCGGCTCTGGGGCCAACGTCCTGACTTTC.